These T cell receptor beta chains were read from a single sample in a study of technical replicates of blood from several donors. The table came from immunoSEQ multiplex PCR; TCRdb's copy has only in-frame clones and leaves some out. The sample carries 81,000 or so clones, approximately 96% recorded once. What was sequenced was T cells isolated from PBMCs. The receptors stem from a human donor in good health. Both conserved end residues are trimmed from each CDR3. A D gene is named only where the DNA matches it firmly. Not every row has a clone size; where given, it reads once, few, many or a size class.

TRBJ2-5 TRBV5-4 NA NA ASSLRRGWGLETQY
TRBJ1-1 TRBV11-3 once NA ASSLEAGNTEAF
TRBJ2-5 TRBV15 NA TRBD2 ATSDKREGQKTQY
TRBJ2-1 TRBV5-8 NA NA ASSPRGSYNEQF
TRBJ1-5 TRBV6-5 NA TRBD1 ASSPGTGGNQPQH
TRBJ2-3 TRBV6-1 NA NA ASSVAPQGSTDTQY
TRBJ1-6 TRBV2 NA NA ASSGHLWDSPLH
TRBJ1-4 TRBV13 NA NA ASSRYGVDTNEKLF
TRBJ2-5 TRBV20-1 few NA SAQTGTQY
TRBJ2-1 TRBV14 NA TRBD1 ASSPGTGVANEQF
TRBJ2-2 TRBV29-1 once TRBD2 SVDSGANTGELF
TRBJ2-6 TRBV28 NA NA ASRRGFAGANVLT
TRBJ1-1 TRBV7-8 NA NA ASSTGLISEAF
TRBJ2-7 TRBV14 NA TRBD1 ASSHRRGDSGYEQY
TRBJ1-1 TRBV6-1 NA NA ASSEQGGTEAF
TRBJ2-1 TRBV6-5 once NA ASSWANEQF
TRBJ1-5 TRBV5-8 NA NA ASRATLYSNQPQH